This T cell receptor beta chain was sequenced in a study of PD-1 blockade in classical Hodgkin lymphoma. Time point here: cycle 4 day 1 (C4D1), after more than five weeks of nivolumab. Following autologous stem cell transplantation, relapse occurred in every patient, and exposure to brentuximab vedotin varied. Best overall response was complete response, partial response or progressive disease in these relapsed/refractory classical Hodgkin lymphoma patients. Germline V lookup: CDR1 SNHLY, CDR2 FYNNEI. The CDR3 spans 16 residues. The V segment lost 6 bases and the J segment 2 bases; nucleotides outside the gene matches: 11. Here immunoSEQ multiplex PCR was the method, and the copy in TCRdb shows in-frame clones only, minus some. The repertoire has 20,000 to 25,000 clones, 70% to 85% of them found once; the top ten carry 22%. Overall study findings and caveats: Similar baseline diversity was found in complete responders and newly diagnosed patients. What drove the repertoire differences, possibly disease activity or prior therapy, has not been defined. Reported baseline diversity: healthy donors highest, relapsed/refractory patients lowest.

As for this clone: What it recognizes is unknown.

The J gene is TRBJ1-2, the V gene TRBV2; 8 bases map to TRBD1. The sequences come from peripheral blood mononuclear cells (PBMCs), collected before the fourth cycle of nivolumab. This TCR was sampled from a human donor with classical Hodgkin lymphoma. The CDR3 DNA reads as TGTGCCAGCAGCGCCGACAGGGGAGAGCTAAACTATGGCTACACCTTC. Residues: CASSADRGELNYGYTF.